Presented here are 14 T cell receptor beta chains from one specimen sequenced in a study of CD8+CD57+ T cells in acquired aplastic anemia. The template for TCR beta VDJ and CDR3 sequence profiling was genomic DNA. TCRdb analysed the reads with MiXCR anew, one entry per CDR3 protein. This repertoire shows under 200,000 distinct CDR3 sequences, 40% to 50% found once; its top ten account for less than 3%. Those patients picked for sequencing had displayed CD8+CD57+ cell expansion on flow cytometry. Sequencing input: sorted CD4+, CD8+, or CD8+CD57+ T cells (not recorded which) from PBMCs. The receptors derive from a human donor with aplastic anemia.

Concerning this clonotype: Since a much larger clone is just one base distant, this may be a read error. The chain is built from TRBV24-1 and TRBJ2-6; perhaps TRBD1 as D (5 bases). The CDR3 covers 15 residues. Germline V lookup: CDR1 KGHDR, CDR2 SFDVKD. Here the CDR3 DNA reads TGTGCCACCAGTCCAGACGGGTCTGGGGCCAACATCCTGGCCTTC. It yields the protein CATSPDGSGANILAF.

The chain couples TRBV10-3 to TRBJ2-1; 7 nucleotides line up with TRBD2. Germline-derived CDR1 and CDR2 are ENHRY and SYGVKD. V lost 10 bases, J lost 0 bases, and 6 bases stayed unmatched. The CDR3 runs to 14 residues. CDR3 bases: TGTGCCACCTCCGGGACTACCTCCTACAATGAGCAGTTCTTC. Its protein is CATSGTTSYNEQFF.

The chain uses TRBV10-3 and TRBJ2-1; 10 nucleotides align to TRBD2. There are 14 residues in the CDR3. V trimming: 3 bases; J trimming: 10 bases; junction bases outside the gene matches: 6. CDR1 ENHRY and CDR2 SYGVKD come from the germline V gene. CDR3 in amino acids: CAISDFQRGGEQFF. Here the CDR3 DNA reads TGTGCCATCAGTGACTTCCAGCGGGGGGGCGAGCAGTTCTTC.

As concerns this clonotype: A read error may produce the germline difference seen at one junction end. The chain combines TRBV7-9 with TRBJ1-3, with D possibly matching TRBD1 (5 bases). Germline CDR1 and CDR2: SEHNR and FQNEAQ (reference sequence). The length of the CDR3 is 15 residues. CDR3 bases: TGCGCCAGCAGCCTCAGGGACCGCTCTGGAAACACCATATATTTT. Translating it yields CASSLRDRSGNTIYF.

As regards this clonotype: This clone may be a read error of a much larger clone one base away. The chain links TRBV6-2 or TRBV6-3 to TRBJ2-5; D may be TRBD2 (5 bases). Germline V gene data show CDR1 as MNHEY and CDR2 as SVGEGT. The CDR3 loop spans 13 amino acids. V was pared by 6 bases and J by 4 bases, with 12 bases between. The CDR3 region has the DNA TGTGCCAGCAGATACATCCGGGGAGAGACCCAGTACTTC. Protein sequence: CASRYIRGETQYF.

The chain recombines TRBV29-1 with TRBJ1-4, with D perhaps TRBD1 (5 bases). CDR3 length equals 13 residues. Germline V gene lookup returns CDR1 SQVTM and CDR2 ANQGSEA. V was shortened by 4 bases and J by 8 bases, with 14 bases between the two germline ends. In DNA form, the CDR3 reads TGCAGCGTTGGCAGGGTAGAGGGGGAAAAACTGTTTTTT. This encodes CSVGRVEGEKLFF.

This sequence joins TRBV2 and TRBJ2-3; unclear D gene. V dropped 6 bases and J dropped 0 bases, with 13 bases sitting between them. The CDR3 contains 15 residues. CDR1 and CDR2 from the germline V gene are SNHLY and FYNNEI. CDR3 region: CASSPAPTSTDTQYF. The CDR3 DNA reads TGTGCCAGCAGCCCCGCCCCTACTAGCACAGATACGCAGTATTTT.

This clonotype was recorded at least ten times. The gene calls are TRBV7-2 and TRBJ1-2; no clear D gene. The CDR3 is made up of 15 amino acids. Looked up from germline, CDR1 is SGHTA and CDR2 is FQGNSA. The V end lost 5 bases, the J end lost 0 bases, and 13 bases lay between the germline ends. CDR3 sequence reads: CASSLAMNTNYGYTF. DNA for the CDR3: TGTGCCAGCAGCCTCGCGATGAACACTAACTATGGCTACACCTTC. Filled out from reference TRBV7-2 and TRBJ1-2, the complete variable domain reads GAGVSQSPSNKVTEKGKDVELRCDPISGHTALYWYRQSLGQGLEFLIYFQGNSAPDKSGLPSDRFSAERTGGSVSTLTIQRTQQEDSAVYLCASSLAMNTNYGYTFGSGTRLTVV.

The DNA for the CDR3 is TGTGCCAGCAGTCTGGTGGCAGGGGATCGATCTTTGGCTCGGTACTTC. Translation gives CASSLVAGDRSLARYF. The rearrangement uses TRBV27 and TRBJ2-7; D perhaps matches TRBD1 (6 bases). Trimming shortened V by 5 bases and J by 12 bases, and 29 bases separated the two germline ends. The CDR3 spans 16 residues. Germline CDR1 MNHEY, CDR2 SMNVEV (reference sequence).

This chain connects TRBV7-3 to TRBJ2-5; a weak D match, TRBD1 (7 bases). CDR1 and CDR2 from the germline V gene are SGHTA and FQGTGA. The CDR3 totals 15 residues. V gave up 4 bases and J gave up 4 bases, with 16 bases separating them. The CDR3 DNA reads TGTGCCAGCAGCTCAGGGGGAGTGGGAGGAGAGACCCAGTACTTC. Protein sequence: CASSSGGVGGETQYF.

Note on this clonotype: This may be a read error: a much more frequent sequence differs by one nucleotide. The V gene is TRBV12-3 or TRBV12-4, the J gene TRBJ1-2; 8 bases line up with TRBD1. The length of the CDR3 is 14 residues. This chain's CDR3 is CSSTYRTGSGGYTF. The CDR3 bases are TGTTCCAGCACCTATAGGACAGGGAGCGGTGGCTACACCTTC.

This clonotype was seen only a few times. The rearrangement joins TRBV6-1 to TRBJ2-3; D is ambiguous. The length of the CDR3 is 14 residues. Germline V CDR1 and CDR2: MNHNS, SASEGT. The V end was cut by 6 bases, the J end by 4 bases, with 14 bases between. The CDR3 DNA reads TGTGCCAGCAGCTCAACCGAGCGTGCAGATACGCAGTATTTT. Its translation is CASSSTERADTQYF.

This clonotype was seen more than once but under ten times. V usage is TRBV15 and J usage is TRBJ1-4; a weak D match, TRBD1 (5 bases). CDR3 size: 14 residues. CDR1 is LNHNV, CDR2 YYDKDF, per germline (reference sequence). V lost 11 bases and J lost 1, with 14 bases in between. The CDR3 protein is CASRYGGTNEKLFF. The CDR3 DNA reads TGTGCCTCGCGCTACGGGGGAACTAATGAAAAACTGTTTTTT.

The gene calls are TRBV2 and TRBJ1-6; 11 positions agree with TRBD1. CDR1 and CDR2 (germline): SNHLY, FYNNEI. The CDR3 runs 14 residues. The trim removed 7 bases at V and 7 bases at J, leaving 3 bases unmatched. The DNA of the CDR3 is TGTGCCAGCAAGGACAGGGGGCAGAATTCACCCCTCCACTTT. As protein: CASKDRGQNSPLHF.